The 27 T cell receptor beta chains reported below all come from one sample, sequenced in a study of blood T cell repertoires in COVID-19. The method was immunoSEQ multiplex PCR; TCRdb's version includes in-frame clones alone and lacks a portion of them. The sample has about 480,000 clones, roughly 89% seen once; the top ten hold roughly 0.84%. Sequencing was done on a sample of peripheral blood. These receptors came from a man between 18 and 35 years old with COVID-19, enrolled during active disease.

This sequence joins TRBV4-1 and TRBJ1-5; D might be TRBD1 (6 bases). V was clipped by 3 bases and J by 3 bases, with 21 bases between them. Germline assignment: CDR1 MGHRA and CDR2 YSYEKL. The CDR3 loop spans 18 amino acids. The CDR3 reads CASSHPPGAGAPNQPQHF. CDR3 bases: TGCGCCAGCAGCCACCCCCCTGGGGCGGGGGCCCCCAATCAGCCCCAGCATTTT.

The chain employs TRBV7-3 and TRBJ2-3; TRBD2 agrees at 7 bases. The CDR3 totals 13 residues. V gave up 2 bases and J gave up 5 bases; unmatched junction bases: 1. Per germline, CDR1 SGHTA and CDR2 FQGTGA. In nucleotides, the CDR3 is TGTGCCAGCAGCTTAGCGGGAGTAGATACGCAGTATTTT. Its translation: CASSLAGVDTQYF.

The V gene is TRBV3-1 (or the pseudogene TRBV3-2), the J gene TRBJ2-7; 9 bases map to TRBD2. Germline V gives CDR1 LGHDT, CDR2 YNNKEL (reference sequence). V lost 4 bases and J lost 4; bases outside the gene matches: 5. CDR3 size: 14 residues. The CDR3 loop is CASSRDSGGYEQYF. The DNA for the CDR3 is TGTGCCAGCAGCCGGGACAGCGGGGGGTACGAGCAGTACTTC.

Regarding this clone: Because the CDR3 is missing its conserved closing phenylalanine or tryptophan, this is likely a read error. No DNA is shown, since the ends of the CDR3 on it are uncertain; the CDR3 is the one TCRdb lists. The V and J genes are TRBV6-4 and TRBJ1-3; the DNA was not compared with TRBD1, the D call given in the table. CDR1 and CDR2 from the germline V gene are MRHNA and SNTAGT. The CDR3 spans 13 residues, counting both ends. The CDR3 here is CASSGGQGVPGPV.

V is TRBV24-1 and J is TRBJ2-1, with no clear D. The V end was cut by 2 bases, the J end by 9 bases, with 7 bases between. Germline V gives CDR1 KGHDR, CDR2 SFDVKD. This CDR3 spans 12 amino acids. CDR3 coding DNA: TGTGCCACCAGTGATTCTGACACTGAGCAGTTCTTC. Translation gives CATSDSDTEQFF.

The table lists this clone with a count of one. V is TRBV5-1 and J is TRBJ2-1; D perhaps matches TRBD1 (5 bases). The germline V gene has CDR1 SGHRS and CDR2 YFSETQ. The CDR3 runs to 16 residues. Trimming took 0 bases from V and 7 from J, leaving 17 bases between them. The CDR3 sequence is CASSLEPEGVLNEQFF. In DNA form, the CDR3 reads TGCGCCAGCAGCTTGGAACCGGAAGGGGTACTGAATGAGCAGTTCTTC.

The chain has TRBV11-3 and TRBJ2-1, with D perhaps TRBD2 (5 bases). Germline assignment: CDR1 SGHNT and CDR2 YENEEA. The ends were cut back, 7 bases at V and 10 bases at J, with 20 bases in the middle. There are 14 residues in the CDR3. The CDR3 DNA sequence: TGTGCCAGCAACCAACGCGGGCTTCTCAACGAGCAGTTCTTC. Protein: CASNQRGLLNEQFF.

CDR3 in amino acids: CASSHDSQETQYF. In DNA, the CDR3 is TGTGCCAGCAGCCACGACAGCCAAGAGACCCAGTACTTC. The chain employs TRBV5-5 and TRBJ2-5; D might be TRBD1 (5 bases). This CDR3 contains 13 residues. Trimming shortened V by 4 bases and J by 1 base, and 8 bases separated the two germline ends. The germline CDR1 and CDR2 sequences are SGHKS and YYEKEE (reference sequence). Full variable domain (outside the CDR3, taken from reference TRBV5-5 and TRBJ2-5): DAGVTQSPTHLIKTRGQQVTLRCSPISGHKSVSWYQQVLGQGPQFIFQYYEKEERGRGNFPDRFSARQFPNYSSELNVNALLLGDSALYLCASSHDSQETQYFGPGTRLLVL.

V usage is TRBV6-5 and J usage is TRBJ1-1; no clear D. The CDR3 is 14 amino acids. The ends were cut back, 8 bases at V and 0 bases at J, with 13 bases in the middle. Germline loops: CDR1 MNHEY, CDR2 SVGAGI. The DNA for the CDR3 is TGTGCCAGCGTTCTCTTGGGCATGAACACTGAAGCTTTCTTT. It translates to CASVLLGMNTEAFF.

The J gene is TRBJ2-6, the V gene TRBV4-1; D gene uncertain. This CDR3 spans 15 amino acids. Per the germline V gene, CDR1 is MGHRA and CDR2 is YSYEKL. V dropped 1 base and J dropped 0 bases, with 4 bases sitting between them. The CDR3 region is CASSQVASGANVLTF. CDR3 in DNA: TGCGCCAGCAGCCAAGTGGCCTCTGGGGCCAACGTCCTGACTTTC.

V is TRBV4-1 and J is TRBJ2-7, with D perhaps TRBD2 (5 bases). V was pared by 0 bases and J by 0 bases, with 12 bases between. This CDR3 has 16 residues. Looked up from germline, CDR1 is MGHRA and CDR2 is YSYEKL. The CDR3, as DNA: TGCGCCAGCAGCCAAGAAACAGCGGTAAGCTCCTACGAGCAGTACTTC. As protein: CASSQETAVSSYEQYF.

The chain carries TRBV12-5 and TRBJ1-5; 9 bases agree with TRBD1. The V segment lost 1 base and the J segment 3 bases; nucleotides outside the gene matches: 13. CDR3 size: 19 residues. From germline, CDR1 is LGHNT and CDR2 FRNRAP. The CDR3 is CASGLAARWTGAFNQPQHF. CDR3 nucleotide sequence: TGTGCTAGTGGTTTGGCCGCCAGATGGACAGGGGCCTTCAATCAGCCCCAGCATTTT.

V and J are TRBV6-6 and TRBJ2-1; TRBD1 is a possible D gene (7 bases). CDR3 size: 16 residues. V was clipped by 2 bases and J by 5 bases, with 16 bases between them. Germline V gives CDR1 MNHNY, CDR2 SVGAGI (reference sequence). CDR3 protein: CASSYPAGGQDNEQFF. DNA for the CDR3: TGTGCCAGCAGTTACCCAGCAGGGGGGCAAGACAATGAGCAGTTCTTC.

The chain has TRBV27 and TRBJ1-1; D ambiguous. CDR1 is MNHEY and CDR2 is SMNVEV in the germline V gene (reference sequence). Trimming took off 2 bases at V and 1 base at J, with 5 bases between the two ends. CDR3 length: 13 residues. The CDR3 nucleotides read TGTGCCAGCAGTTTAGAGAGGAACACTGAAGCTTTCTTT. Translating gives CASSLERNTEAFF.

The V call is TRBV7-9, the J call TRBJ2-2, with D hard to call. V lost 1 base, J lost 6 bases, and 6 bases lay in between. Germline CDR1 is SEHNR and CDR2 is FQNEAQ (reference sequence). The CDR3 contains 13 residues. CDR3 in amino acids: CASSLVSAGELFF. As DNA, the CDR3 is TGTGCCAGCAGCTTAGTATCAGCCGGGGAGCTGTTTTTT. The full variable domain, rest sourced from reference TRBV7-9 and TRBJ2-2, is DTGVSQNPRHKITKRGQNVTFRCDPISEHNRLYWYRQTLGQGPEFLTYFQNEAQLEKSRLLSDRFSAERPKGSFSTLEIQRTEQGDSAMYLCASSLVSAGELFFGEGSRLTVL.

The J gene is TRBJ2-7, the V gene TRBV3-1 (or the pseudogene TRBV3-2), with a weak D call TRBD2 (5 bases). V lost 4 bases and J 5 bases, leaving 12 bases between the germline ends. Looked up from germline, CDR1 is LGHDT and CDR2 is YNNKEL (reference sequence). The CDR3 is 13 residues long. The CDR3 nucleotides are TGTGCCAGCAGCCTATCTTGGGGAGACGAGCAGTACTTC. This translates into CASSLSWGDEQYF.

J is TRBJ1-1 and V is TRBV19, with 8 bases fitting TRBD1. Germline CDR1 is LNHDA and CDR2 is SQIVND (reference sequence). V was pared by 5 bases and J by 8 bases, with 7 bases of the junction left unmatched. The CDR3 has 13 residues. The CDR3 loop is CASSLSRTGEAFF. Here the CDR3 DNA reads TGTGCCAGTAGTCTGAGTCGGACAGGGGAAGCTTTCTTT.

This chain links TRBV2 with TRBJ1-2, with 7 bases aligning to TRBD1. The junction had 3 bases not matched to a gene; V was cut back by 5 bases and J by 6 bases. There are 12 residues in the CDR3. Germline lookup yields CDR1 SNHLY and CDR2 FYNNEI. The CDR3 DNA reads TGTGCCAGCAGTAGGACAGGCGATGGCTACACCTTC. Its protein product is CASSRTGDGYTF.

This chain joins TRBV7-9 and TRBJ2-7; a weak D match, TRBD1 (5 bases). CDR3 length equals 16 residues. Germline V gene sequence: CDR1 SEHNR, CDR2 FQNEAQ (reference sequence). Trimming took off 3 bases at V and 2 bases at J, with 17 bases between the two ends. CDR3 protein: CASSFSPLDSPYEQYF. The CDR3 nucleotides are TGTGCCAGCAGCTTCTCACCTTTAGACAGCCCCTACGAGCAGTACTTC.

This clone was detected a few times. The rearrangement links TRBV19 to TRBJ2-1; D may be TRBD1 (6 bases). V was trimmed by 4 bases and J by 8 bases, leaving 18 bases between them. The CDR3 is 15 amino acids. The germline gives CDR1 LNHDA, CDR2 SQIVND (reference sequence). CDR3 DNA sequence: TGTGCCAGTAGTAAAAGCGCAGGGGCGTGGGATGAGCAGTTCTTC. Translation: CASSKSAGAWDEQFF.

In nucleotides, the CDR3 is TGTGCCACCAGTGATGCAGGGGAGGGGGATACGCAGTATTTT. Amino acid sequence: CATSDAGEGDTQYF. The chain employs TRBV24-1 and TRBJ2-3; a weak D match, TRBD2 (7 bases). The CDR3 covers 14 residues. Trimming pared 3 bases from V and 6 bases from J, leaving 12 bases between. Per the germline V gene, CDR1 is KGHDR and CDR2 is SFDVKD.

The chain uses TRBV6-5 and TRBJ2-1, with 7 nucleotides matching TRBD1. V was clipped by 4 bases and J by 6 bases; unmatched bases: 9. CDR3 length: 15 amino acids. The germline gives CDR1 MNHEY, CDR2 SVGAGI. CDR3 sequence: CASSSYDRASNEQFF. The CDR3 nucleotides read TGTGCCAGCAGTTCCTACGACAGGGCCTCCAATGAGCAGTTCTTC.

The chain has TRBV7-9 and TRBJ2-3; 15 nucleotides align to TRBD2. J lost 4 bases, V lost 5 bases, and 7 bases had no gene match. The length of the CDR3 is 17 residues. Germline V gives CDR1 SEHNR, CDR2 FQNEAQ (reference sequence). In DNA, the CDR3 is TGTGCCAGCAGCCTAAAGGGACTAGCGGGGGGTGCAGATACGCAGTATTTT. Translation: CASSLKGLAGGADTQYF.

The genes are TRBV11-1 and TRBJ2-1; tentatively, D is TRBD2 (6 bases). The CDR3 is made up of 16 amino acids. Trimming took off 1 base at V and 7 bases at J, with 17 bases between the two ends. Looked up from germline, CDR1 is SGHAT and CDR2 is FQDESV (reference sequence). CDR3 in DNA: TGTGCCAGCAGCTTAGAGGGGATGGGTAGCGGTAATGAGCAGTTCTTC. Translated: CASSLEGMGSGNEQFF.

In DNA form, the CDR3 reads TGCGCCAGCAGCTTACAGGGACCGGGTCAGCCCCAGCATTTT. This sequence encodes CASSLQGPGQPQHF. V gene TRBV5-1 combines with J gene TRBJ1-5; D perhaps matches TRBD1 (6 bases). CDR1 and CDR2 from the germline V gene are SGHRS and YFSETQ. Trimming left V 2 bases short and J 6 bases short, with 12 bases between. CDR3 length equals 14 residues.

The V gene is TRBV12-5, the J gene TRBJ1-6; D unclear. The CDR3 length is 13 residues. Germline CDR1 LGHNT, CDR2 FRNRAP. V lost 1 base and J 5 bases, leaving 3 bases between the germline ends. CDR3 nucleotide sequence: TGTGCTAGTGGTTTGGGCGATAATTCACCCCTCCACTTT. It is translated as CASGLGDNSPLHF.

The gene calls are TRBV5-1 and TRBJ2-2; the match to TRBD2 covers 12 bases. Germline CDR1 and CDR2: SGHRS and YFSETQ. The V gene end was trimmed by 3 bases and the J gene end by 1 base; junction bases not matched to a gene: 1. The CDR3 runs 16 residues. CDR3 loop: CASSWGLAGNTGELFF. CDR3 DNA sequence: TGCGCCAGCAGCTGGGGACTAGCGGGGAACACCGGGGAGCTGTTTTTT. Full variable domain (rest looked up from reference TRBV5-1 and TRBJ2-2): KAGVTQTPRYLIKTRGQQVTLSCSPISGHRSVSWYQQTPGQGLQFLFEYFSETQRNKGNFPGRFSGRQFSNSRSEMNVSTLELGDSALYLCASSWGLAGNTGELFFGEGSRLTVL.